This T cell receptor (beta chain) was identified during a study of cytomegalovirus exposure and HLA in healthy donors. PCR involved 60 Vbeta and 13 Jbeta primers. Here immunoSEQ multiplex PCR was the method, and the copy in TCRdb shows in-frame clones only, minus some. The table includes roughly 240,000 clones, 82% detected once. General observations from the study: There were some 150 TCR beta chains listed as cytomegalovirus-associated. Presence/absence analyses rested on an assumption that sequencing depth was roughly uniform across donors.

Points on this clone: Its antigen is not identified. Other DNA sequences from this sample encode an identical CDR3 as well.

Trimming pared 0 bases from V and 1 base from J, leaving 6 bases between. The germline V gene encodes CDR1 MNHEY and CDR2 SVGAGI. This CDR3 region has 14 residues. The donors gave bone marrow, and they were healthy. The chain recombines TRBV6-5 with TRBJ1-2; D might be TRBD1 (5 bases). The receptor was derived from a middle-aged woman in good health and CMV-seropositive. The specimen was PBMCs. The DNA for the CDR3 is TGTGCCAGCAGTTACTCGGGGGGTAACTATGGCTACACCTTC. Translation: CASSYSGGNYGYTF.